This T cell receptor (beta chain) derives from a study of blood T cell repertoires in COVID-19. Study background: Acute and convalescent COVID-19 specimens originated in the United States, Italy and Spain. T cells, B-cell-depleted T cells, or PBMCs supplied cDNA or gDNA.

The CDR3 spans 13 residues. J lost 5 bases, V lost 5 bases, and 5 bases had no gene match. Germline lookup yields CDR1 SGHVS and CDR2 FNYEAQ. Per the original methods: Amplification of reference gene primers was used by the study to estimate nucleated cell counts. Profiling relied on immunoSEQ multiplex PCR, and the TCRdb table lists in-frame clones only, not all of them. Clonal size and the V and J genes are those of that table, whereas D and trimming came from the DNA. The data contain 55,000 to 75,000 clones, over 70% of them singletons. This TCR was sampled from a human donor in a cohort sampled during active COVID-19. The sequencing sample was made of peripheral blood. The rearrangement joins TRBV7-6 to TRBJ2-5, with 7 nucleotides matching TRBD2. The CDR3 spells CASSGLVRETQYF. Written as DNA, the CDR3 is TGTGCCAGCAGCGGACTAGTTCGGGAGACCCAGTACTTC.